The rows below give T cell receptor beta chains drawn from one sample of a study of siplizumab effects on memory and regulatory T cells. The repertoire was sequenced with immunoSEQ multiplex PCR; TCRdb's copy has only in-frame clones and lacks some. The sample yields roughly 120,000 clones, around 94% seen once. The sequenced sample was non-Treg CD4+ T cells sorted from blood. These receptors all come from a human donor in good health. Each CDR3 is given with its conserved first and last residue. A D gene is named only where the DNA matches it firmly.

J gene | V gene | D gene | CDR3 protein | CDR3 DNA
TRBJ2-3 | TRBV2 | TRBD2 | CASGIAGGVDTQYF | TGTGCCAGCGGAATAGCGGGGGGGGTAGATACGCAGTATTTT
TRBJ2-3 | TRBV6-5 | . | CASSSSVPDTQYF | TGTGCCAGCAGTTCATCGGTTCCAGATACGCAGTATTTT
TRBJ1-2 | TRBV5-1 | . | CASSLAANYGYTF | TGCGCCAGCAGCTTGGCCGCTAACTATGGCTACACCTTC
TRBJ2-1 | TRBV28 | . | CASYDQHSNEQFF | TGTGCCAGCTACGATCAACATTCCAATGAGCAGTTCTTC
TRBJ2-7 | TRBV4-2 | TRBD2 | CASSQPGTTGEQYF | TGTGCCAGCAGCCAACCCGGGACTACGGGCGAGCAGTACTTC
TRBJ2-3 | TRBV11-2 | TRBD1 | CASSFSRGITDTQYF | TGTGCCAGCAGCTTTTCCAGGGGGATAACAGATACGCAGTATTTT
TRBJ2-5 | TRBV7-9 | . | CASSLAPTPTQYF | TGTGCCAGCAGCTTAGCCCCTACTCCGACCCAGTACTTC
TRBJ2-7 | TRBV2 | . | CASGQLIYEQYF | TGTGCCAGCGGACAGTTGATCTACGAGCAGTACTTC
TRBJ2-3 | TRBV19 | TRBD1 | CASSGTGAFDTQYF | TGTGCCAGTAGCGGGACAGGTGCATTCGATACGCAGTATTTT
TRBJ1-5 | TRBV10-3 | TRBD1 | CAISSSGGRGNQPQHF | TGTGCCATCAGTTCGTCAGGGGGTAGGGGCAATCAGCCCCAGCATTTT
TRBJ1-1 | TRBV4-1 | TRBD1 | CASSRDREAFF | TGCGCCAGCAGCCGGGACAGGGAAGCTTTCTTT
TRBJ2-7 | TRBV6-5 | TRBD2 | CASSSGLAIHYEQYF | TGTGCCAGCAGTTCGGGACTAGCGATCCACTACGAGCAGTACTTC
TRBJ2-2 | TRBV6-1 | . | CASVLVNTGELFF | TGTGCCAGCGTGTTGGTTAACACCGGGGAGCTGTTTTTT
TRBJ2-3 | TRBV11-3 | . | CASSPGGLADTQYF | TGTGCCAGCAGCCCCGGTGGGTTGGCAGATACGCAGTATTTT
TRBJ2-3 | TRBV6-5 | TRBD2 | CASSLAGGGTDTQYF | TGTGCCAGCAGTCTAGCGGGGGGGGGCACAGATACGCAGTATTTT
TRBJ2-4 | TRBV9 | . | CASSRDGGIKNIQYF | TGTGCCAGCAGCCGAGACGGTGGAATCAAAAACATTCAGTACTTC